A selection of T cell receptor beta chains follows, all from one sample in a study of blood T cells in healthy people across ages. TCRdb reanalysed the 5' RACE reads using MiXCR and keeps one entry per CDR3 protein. The sample consists of around 970,000 distinct CDR3 sequences, roughly 51% of them appearing once. Sequencing was done on a sample of blood. These receptor sequences come from a woman aged 55-70 years in good health. The conserved cysteine and the conserved F or W are not part of the CDR3 here. The order of the fields is V gene, clone size, CDR3 protein. The size field is filled for only some rows; it gives once, few, many or a size class.

TRBV28	NA	ASKRWDASITDTQY
TRBV28	NA	ASKDPSQPQH
TRBV10-3	NA	AISGGVGANVLT
TRBV12-3/TRBV12-4	NA	ASSFEISTDTQY
TRBV20-1	NA	SARDLGAYSYNEQF
TRBV5-1	NA	ASSLPSPAYEQY
TRBV6-6	NA	ASRGTSGMADTQY
TRBV9	once	ASSVGTGLSEAF
TRBV2	NA	ASSAGMEPQH
TRBV7-2	NA	ASRPTLENEQF
TRBV27	once	ASSPAAGNSYNERF
TRBV12-3/TRBV12-4	NA	ASSLTGQGTDTQY
TRBV3-1	NA	ASGTSGDLWF
TRBV4-3	few	ASSLKDDYEQY
TRBV3-1	once	ASSHRTGLLAQY
TRBV10-3	once	AISTEQDPYNEQF
TRBV20-1	few	SARDRRAPSTDTQY
TRBV20-1	NA	SARAIVAGQGADEQY
TRBV24-1	few	ATSDPRGRGLDTGELF
TRBV27	NA	ASSGGSSGRQY
TRBV2	NA	ASSGGGHSYNEQF
TRBV2	NA	ASRLTDHSNQPQH
TRBV15	NA	AASRDPGGKETQY
TRBV20-1	NA	SATWPGASLYEQY
TRBV12-3/TRBV12-4	NA	ATRAGGSYEQY
TRBV7-8	NA	ACSLGAGNTDTQY
TRBV25-1	NA	ASSGAGTSGTRQY
TRBV10-3	few	AISPSSGGTNEQF
TRBV27	NA	ASGLAGLTDTQY
TRBV27	once	ASSSTGTRNEQF
TRBV12-3/TRBV12-4	NA	ASGPRLGRDTQY
TRBV29-1	NA	SVAGGNKDNEQF
TRBV29-1	NA	LVGGSSYNEQF
TRBV5-5	NA	ASSLLAIISYEQY
TRBV5-1	few	ASSLGDWRSYNEQF
TRBV29-1	NA	SVDRDRGTYNEQF
TRBV6-6	few	ASSSPPRGDETQY
TRBV4-2	NA	ASSQRLTGTGGVAFYGYT
TRBV7-2	NA	ASSLSPTSEETQY
TRBV6-6	NA	AGRTGGGEQY
TRBV3-1	NA	ASSPVAGGVYNEQF
TRBV28	NA	ASSSLTSGRDNEQF
TRBV20-1	NA	SAIYYNEQF
TRBV28	few	ASRIETVSNSPLH
TRBV20-1	NA	SVWPQADTQY
TRBV11-2	NA	ASSNSGSAHEQY
TRBV28	few	ASNTRDFTDTQY
TRBV6-5	NA	ASSGQVPYEQY
TRBV6-6	NA	ASSYSTTDAQY
TRBV29-1	NA	SVEGVGTGSTYEQY
TRBV6-6	NA	ASREGLAGETQY
TRBV12-3/TRBV12-4	NA	ASSLSGVRALRNEQY
TRBV6-1	NA	ASSPWWSGRQGRKGQPQH